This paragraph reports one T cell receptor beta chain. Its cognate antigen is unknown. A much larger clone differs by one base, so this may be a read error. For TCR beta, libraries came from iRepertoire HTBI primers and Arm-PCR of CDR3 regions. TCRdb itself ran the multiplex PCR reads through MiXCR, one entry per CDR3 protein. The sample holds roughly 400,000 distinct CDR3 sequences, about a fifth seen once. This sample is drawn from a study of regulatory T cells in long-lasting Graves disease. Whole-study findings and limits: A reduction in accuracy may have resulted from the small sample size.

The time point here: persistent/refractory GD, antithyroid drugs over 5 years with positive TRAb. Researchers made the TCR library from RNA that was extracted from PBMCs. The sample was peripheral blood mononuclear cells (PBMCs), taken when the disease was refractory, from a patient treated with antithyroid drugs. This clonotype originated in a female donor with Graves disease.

The CDR3 loop is CASTRQGNTEAFF. In nucleotides, the CDR3 is TGTGCCAGCACCAGACAGGGGAACACTGAAGCTTTCTTT. The chain carries TRBV7-2 and TRBJ1-1, with 7 bases fitting TRBD1. CDR3 length equals 13 residues. Germline loops: CDR1 SGHTA, CDR2 FQGNSA. J lost 1 base, V lost 7 bases, and 3 bases had no gene match.